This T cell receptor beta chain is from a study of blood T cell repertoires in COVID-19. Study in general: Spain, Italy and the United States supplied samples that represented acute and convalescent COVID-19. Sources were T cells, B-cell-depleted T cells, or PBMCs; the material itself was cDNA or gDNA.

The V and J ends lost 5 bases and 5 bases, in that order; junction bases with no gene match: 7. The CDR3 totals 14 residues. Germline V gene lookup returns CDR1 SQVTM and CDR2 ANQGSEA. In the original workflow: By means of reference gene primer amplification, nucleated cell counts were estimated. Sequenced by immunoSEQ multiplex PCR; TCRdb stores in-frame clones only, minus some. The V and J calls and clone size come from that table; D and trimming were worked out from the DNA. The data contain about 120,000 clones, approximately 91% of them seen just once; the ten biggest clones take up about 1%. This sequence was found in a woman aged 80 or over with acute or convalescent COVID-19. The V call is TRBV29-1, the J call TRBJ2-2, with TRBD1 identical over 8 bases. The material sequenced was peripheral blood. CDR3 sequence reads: CSVTGGFGTGELFF. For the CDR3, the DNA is TGCAGCGTTACAGGGGGATTCGGGACCGGGGAGCTGTTTTTT.